This T cell receptor beta chain was found in a study of CD8 T cells in ankylosing spondylitis. Findings and caveats of the study: Typical of ankylosing spondylitis blood, it appeared, was a TCR beta motif of under 10 highly homologous variants. The clones that were linked to disease were reported to be significantly enriched in matched synovial fluid samples from ankylosing spondylitis patients. Earlier literature documents some of the motif variants in reactive arthritis synovial fluid and blood.

TCRdb itself ran the 5' RACE reads through MiXCR, one entry per CDR3 protein. This sample yields 670,000 or so distinct CDR3 sequences, of which roughly 20% are seen a single time; 15% to 20% belongs to the top ten. V shed 1 base and J 5 bases; nucleotides not matched to a gene: 6. This CDR3 region has 16 residues. The V gene's germline CDR1 is LNHNV and CDR2 YYDKDF (reference sequence). This clonotype was seen a handful of times. Its antigen is unknown. This receptor was identified in a male donor with ankylosing spondylitis. Sequenced input: blood, either unsorted or a sorted T cell fraction (not recorded which). The gene calls are TRBV15 and TRBJ2-4, with TRBD2 matching 9 bases. The CDR3 spells CATSRAPRGGENIQYF. The CDR3 region has the DNA TGTGCCACCAGCAGAGCCCCTCGCGGGGGGGAAAACATTCAGTACTTC.